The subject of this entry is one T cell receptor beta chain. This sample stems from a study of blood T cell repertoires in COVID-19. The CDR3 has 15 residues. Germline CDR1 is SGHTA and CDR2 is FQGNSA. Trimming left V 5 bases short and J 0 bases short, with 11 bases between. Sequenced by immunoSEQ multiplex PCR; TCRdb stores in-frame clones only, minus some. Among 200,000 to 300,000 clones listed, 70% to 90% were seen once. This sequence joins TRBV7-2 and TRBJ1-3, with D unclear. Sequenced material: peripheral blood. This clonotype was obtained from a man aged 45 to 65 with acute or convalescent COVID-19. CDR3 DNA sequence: TGTGCCAGCAGCATCTTTGACAACTCTGGAAACACCATATATTTT. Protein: CASSIFDNSGNTIYF.